This T cell receptor beta chain is drawn from a study of cytomegalovirus exposure and HLA in healthy donors. On this clone: Antigen unknown.

Per germline, CDR1 SGHVS and CDR2 FNYEAQ. The CDR3 length is 13 residues. Trimming removed 5 bases at V and 2 bases at J, with 10 bases between. Primers for the PCR totalled 60 Vbeta and 13 Jbeta. Under the authors' procedure: Some 9.9 million shared chains were among some 80 million unique TCR beta chains counted in a later analysis. The repertoire was sequenced with immunoSEQ multiplex PCR; TCRdb's copy has only in-frame clones and lacks some. That table gives V, J and clone size, and the DNA gave D and trimming. The sample yields 99,000 or so clones, 75% to 90% seen once. Study-wide results and limits: Reportedly, a later analysis found an Asian-associated ancestry cluster had fewer N-insertions than the roughly 700-donor mean.

The source material was PBMCs. The source of this sequence is a man younger than 40 in good health and CMV-seropositive. V usage is TRBV7-6 and J usage is TRBJ2-7, with a tentative D call TRBD2 (5 bases). This CDR3 is CASSLNGAYEQYF. The CDR3 bases are TGTGCCAGCAGCCTCAACGGGGCCTACGAGCAGTACTTC.